This T cell receptor (beta chain) was captured by sequencing in a study of blood T cell repertoires in COVID-19. Study information: COVID-19 samples, acute and convalescent, were from the United States, Italy and Spain. Sources were T cells, B-cell-depleted T cells, or PBMCs; the material itself was cDNA or gDNA.

CDR3 length: 18 residues. Germline loops: CDR1 SGHTA, CDR2 FQGNSA. With V trimmed by 3 bases and J by 5 bases, 14 bases remained unmatched. In the authors' workflow: It was from reference gene primer amplification that nucleated cell counts were estimated. Generated by immunoSEQ multiplex PCR, the TCRdb table keeps only in-frame clones and is missing some. For V, J and clone size, that table is used; D and trimming come from the DNA. Counted here are approximately 170,000 clones, roughly four fifths occurring once; the ten biggest clones make up roughly 13%. V is TRBV7-2 and J is TRBJ2-3, with TRBD2 matching 10 bases. Sequencing was done on a sample of peripheral blood. This sequence originates from a man aged 65-85 years who had recovered from COVID-19. The CDR3 spells CASSFRVTSGPRGDTQYF. The CDR3 DNA sequence: TGTGCCAGCAGCTTTCGGGTGACTAGCGGGCCCCGGGGAGATACGCAGTATTTT.